The present T cell receptor (beta chain) was sequenced within a study of T-cell reconstitution after alpha-beta-depleted transplantation in children. This clonotype came up a few times. Its antigen remains unidentified. Trimming took 1 base from V and 6 from J, leaving 18 bases between them. CDR1 SGHTA and CDR2 FQGNSA come from the germline V gene. This CDR3 has 16 residues. Study-level results: The study traced high day-60 TCRbeta diversity in some patients to surviving recipient T cells and thymic progenitors. About two months after transplant, alpha-beta T cells reportedly came from several hundred expanded graft clones. Newly produced T cells mostly provided counts and TCRbeta diversity after one year, as hyperexpanded clones declined.

Unique molecular identifiers were used in preparing the TCRbeta library. TCRdb fed the PCR reads into MiXCR, producing one record per CDR3 protein. Of approximately 210,000 distinct CDR3 sequences listed, roughly 18% are singletons. This TCR came from a male patient between 2 and 10 years old who had a stem cell transplant for acute lymphoblastic leukemia, so the T cells may come from the graft donor. The source material was PBMCs, mostly from graft donor cells, sampled 360 days after TCRalphabeta/CD19-depleted stem cell transplant. J is TRBJ1-1 and V is TRBV7-2; D remains unclear. For the CDR3, the DNA is TGTGCCAGCAGCTTAGGGCTTTATAGGGTACCGGCTGAAGCTTTCTTT. Protein sequence: CASSLGLYRVPAEAFF. Variable domain in full (rest from reference TRBV7-2 and TRBJ1-1): GAGVSQSPSNKVTEKGKDVELRCDPISGHTALYWYRQSLGQGLEFLIYFQGNSAPDKSGLPSDRFSAERTGGSVSTLTIQRTQQEDSAVYLCASSLGLYRVPAEAFFGQGTRLTVV.